The 8 T cell receptor beta chains in this list originate from one sample, sequenced in a study of graft-versus-host responses after intestinal transplantation. Antigen specificity for these receptors is unknown. Method: immunoSEQ multiplex PCR; TCRdb's copy keeps in-frame clones and lacks some. The data contain roughly 90,000 clones, about 89% of them singletons. Sample: unstimulated CD8+ T cells sorted from spleen or lymph node cells, taken before intestinal transplant. All receptors come from a human donor who received an intestinal transplant.

The gene calls are TRBV7-9 and TRBJ1-2; D may be TRBD1 (6 bases). Trimming took off 0 bases at V and 5 bases at J, with 16 bases between the two ends. CDR3 length: 16 residues. Germline-derived CDR1 and CDR2 are SEHNR and FQNEAQ (reference sequence). The CDR3, as DNA: TGTGCCAGCAGCTTAGCGCTCGGGGGGCGCAGGTATGGCTACACCTTC. Translated: CASSLALGGRRYGYTF.

This rearrangement joins TRBV4-1 to TRBJ1-5, with a possible D match to TRBD1 (6 bases). V lost 2 bases and J lost 6, with 14 bases in between. Germline CDR1 MGHRA, CDR2 YSYEKL. The CDR3 totals 15 residues. The CDR3 reads CASSQQADSSQPQHF. CDR3 bases: TGCGCCAGCAGCCAACAAGCGGACAGCTCTCAGCCCCAGCATTTT.

V and J are TRBV6-1 and TRBJ2-7, with TRBD2 as a possible D gene (6 bases). V was clipped by 7 bases and J by 3 bases, with 16 bases between them. CDR3 size: 14 residues. Germline loops: CDR1 MNHNS, CDR2 SASEGT. CDR3 sequence reads: CASTPGGGNYEQYF. In nucleotides, the CDR3 is TGTGCCAGCACCCCCGGTGGCGGGAACTACGAGCAGTACTTC.

V usage is TRBV4-1 and J usage is TRBJ2-5, with TRBD1 matching 10 bases. The V gene's germline CDR1 is MGHRA and CDR2 YSYEKL. The CDR3 runs 16 residues. J was trimmed by 2 bases and V by 2 bases; bases with no gene match: 5. CDR3 sequence (DNA): TGCGCCAGCAGCCAACCGGGACAGGGGATGCAAGAGACCCAGTACTTC. Its protein is CASSQPGQGMQETQYF.

The chain is built from TRBV19 and TRBJ2-3, with 7 positions matching TRBD2. The germline V gene has CDR1 LNHDA and CDR2 SQIVND (reference sequence). V lost 6 bases to trimming and J lost 0 bases; unmatched junction nucleotides: 3. This CDR3 spans 14 amino acids. The CDR3 loop reads CASRAGLSTDTQYF. Here the CDR3 DNA reads TGTGCCAGTAGAGCGGGACTTAGCACAGATACGCAGTATTTT.

CDR3 amino acids: CASSLDPGPLAYNEQFF. The CDR3 DNA reads as TGTGCCAGCAGCTTAGACCCGGGACCTTTGGCCTACAATGAGCAGTTCTTC. The chain employs TRBV11-2 and TRBJ2-1; tentatively, D is TRBD1 or TRBD2 (5 bases each). V was cut by 0 bases and J by 2 bases, with 14 bases left in between. The germline CDR1 and CDR2 sequences are SGHAT and FQNNGV. There are 17 residues in the CDR3.

V gene TRBV11-2 combines with J gene TRBJ2-1; D may be TRBD1 or TRBD2 (5 bases each). CDR1 and CDR2 from the germline V gene are SGHAT and FQNNGV. The CDR3 is 15 amino acids. Trimming shortened V by 3 bases and J by 7 bases, and 16 bases separated the two germline ends. The CDR3 coding sequence is TGTGCCAGCAGCTTGTCGGGACGCCCACTTAATGAGCAGTTCTTC. As protein: CASSLSGRPLNEQFF.

The chain has TRBV15 and TRBJ1-1, with D hard to call. CDR1 LNHNV and CDR2 YYDKDF come from the germline V gene (reference sequence). The CDR3 totals 15 residues. V lost 0 bases, J lost 0 bases, and 8 bases lay in between. The CDR3: CATSREGFMNTEAFF. CDR3 DNA: TGTGCCACCAGCAGAGAAGGCTTCATGAACACTGAAGCTTTCTTT.